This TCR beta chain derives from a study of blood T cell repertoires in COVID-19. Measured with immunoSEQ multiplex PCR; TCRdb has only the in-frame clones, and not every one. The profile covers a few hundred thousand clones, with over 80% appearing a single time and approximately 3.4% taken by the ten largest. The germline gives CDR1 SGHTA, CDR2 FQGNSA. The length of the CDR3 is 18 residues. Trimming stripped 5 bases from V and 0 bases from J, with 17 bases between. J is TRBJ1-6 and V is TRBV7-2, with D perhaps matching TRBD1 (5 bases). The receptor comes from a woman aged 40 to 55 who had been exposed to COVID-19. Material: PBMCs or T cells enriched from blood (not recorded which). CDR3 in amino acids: CASSHGGGPSSYNSPLHF. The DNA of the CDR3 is TGTGCCAGCAGCCACGGGGGGGGTCCAAGCTCCTATAATTCACCCCTCCACTTT.